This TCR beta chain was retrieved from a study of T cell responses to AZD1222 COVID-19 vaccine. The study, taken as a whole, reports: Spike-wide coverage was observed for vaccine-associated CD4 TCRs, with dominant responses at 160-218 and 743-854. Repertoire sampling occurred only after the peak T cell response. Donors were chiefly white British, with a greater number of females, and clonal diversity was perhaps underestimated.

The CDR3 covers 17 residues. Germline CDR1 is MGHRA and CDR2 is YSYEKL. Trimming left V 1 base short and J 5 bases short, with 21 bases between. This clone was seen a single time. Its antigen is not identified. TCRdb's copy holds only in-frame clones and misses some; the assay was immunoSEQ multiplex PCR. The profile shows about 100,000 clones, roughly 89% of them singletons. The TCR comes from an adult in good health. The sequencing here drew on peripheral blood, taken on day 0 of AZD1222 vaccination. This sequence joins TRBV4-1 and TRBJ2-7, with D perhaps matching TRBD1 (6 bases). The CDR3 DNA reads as TGCGCCAGCAGCCAAGGAACTGCTACAGGGTTGGGCCACGAGCAGTACTTC. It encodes CASSQGTATGLGHEQYF.